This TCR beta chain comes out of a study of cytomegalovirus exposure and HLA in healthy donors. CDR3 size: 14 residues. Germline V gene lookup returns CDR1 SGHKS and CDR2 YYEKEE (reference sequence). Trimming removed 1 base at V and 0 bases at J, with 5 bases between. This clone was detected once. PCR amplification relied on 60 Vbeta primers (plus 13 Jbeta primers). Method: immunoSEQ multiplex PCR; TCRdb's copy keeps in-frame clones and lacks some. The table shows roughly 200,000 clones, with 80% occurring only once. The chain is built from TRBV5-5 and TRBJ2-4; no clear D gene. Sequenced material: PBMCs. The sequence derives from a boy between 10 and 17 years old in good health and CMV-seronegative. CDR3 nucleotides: TGTGCCAGCAGCTTGTTCCTAGCCAAAAACATTCAGTACTTC. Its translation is CASSLFLAKNIQYF.